The following is a TCR beta chain sequence with its context. Its antigen is still unknown. This sample is part of a study of T cell responses to AZD1222 COVID-19 vaccine. In germline, CDR1 is SGHTA, CDR2 FQGNSA. Trimming shortened V by 3 bases and J by 0 bases, and 8 bases separated the two germline ends. The CDR3 has 15 amino acids. Data came from immunoSEQ multiplex PCR; TCRdb stores just in-frame clones and leaves some out. The sample has 150,000 to 200,000 clones, 85% to 95% seen once. Study results and caveats: Among the donors, most were white British and more were female, and clonal diversity was possibly underestimated. Without day 14 samples, only post-peak T cell repertoires were studied.

The receptor's source is an adult who received the AZD1222 COVID-19 vaccine. The genes are TRBV7-2 and TRBJ1-4; tentatively, D is TRBD1 (6 bases). The source was peripheral blood, collected 28 days after the second AZD1222 dose. The CDR3 DNA is TGTGCCAGCAGCTTGGACAGTGCAACTAATGAAAAACTGTTTTTT. Translating gives CASSLDSATNEKLFF.